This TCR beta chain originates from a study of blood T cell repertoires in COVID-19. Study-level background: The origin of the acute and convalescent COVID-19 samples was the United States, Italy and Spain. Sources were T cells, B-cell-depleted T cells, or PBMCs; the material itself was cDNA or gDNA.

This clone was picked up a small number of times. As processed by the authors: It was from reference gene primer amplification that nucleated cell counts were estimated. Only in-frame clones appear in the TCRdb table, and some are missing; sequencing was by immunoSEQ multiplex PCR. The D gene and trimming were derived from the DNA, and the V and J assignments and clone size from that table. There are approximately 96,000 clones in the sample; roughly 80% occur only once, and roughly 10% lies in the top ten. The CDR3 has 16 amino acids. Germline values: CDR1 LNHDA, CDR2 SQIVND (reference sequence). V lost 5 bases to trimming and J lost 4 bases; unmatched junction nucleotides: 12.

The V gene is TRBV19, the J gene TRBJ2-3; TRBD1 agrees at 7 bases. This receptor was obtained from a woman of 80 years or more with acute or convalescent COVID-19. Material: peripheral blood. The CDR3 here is CASSAWTGRRSDTQYF. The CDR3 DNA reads TGTGCCAGTAGTGCCTGGACAGGAAGAAGGTCAGATACGCAGTATTTT.